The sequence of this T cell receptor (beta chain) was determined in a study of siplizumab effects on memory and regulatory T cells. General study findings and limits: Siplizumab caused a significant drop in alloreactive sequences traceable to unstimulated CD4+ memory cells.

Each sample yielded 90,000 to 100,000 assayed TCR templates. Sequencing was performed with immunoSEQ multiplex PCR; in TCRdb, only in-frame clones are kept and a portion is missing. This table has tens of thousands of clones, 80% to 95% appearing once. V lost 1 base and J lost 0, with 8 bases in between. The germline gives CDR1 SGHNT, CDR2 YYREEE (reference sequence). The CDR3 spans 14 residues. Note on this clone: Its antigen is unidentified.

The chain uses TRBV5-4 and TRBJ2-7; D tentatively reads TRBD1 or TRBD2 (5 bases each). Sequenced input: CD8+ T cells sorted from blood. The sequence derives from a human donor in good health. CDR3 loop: CASSLWGSSYEQYF. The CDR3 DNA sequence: TGTGCCAGCAGCTTGTGGGGGAGCTCCTACGAGCAGTACTTC.